What follows describes a single T cell receptor beta chain. The V segment lost 6 bases and the J segment 5 bases; nucleotides outside the gene matches: 12. Germline-derived CDR1 and CDR2 are SGHRS and YFSETQ. The CDR3 sequence is 15 residues long. This sample is part of a study of cytomegalovirus exposure and HLA in healthy donors. Use of 60 Vbeta and 13 Jbeta primers characterized the PCR. Here immunoSEQ multiplex PCR was the method, and the copy in TCRdb shows in-frame clones only, minus some. Of under 150,000 clones in the sample, around three quarters were seen once. The sequenced sample was PBMCs. The chain combines TRBV5-1 with TRBJ2-5; 8 bases are a match to TRBD1. This receptor was obtained from a man younger than 35 in good health and CMV-seronegative. The CDR3 nucleotides read TGCGCCAGCATCCGAGATCAGGGGGCGTGGGAGACCCAGTACTTC. Encoded protein: CASIRDQGAWETQYF.